Listed here are 21 T cell receptor beta chains from one sample, sequenced in a study of blood T cell repertoires in COVID-19. Here immunoSEQ multiplex PCR was the method, and the copy in TCRdb shows in-frame clones only, minus some. Of under 250,000 clones in the sample, around nine tenths are singletons; the top ten hold around 4.2%. The material sequenced was PBMCs or T cells enriched from blood (not recorded which). The receptors originated from a woman in her 30s with acute COVID-19.

The chain has TRBV9 and TRBJ1-1, with 7 bases fitting TRBD1. With 1 base clipped from V and 1 base from J, the junction kept 4 bases outside the gene matches. CDR3 length: 15 amino acids. Germline-derived CDR1 and CDR2 are SGDLS and YYNGEE. DNA of the CDR3: TGTGCCAGCAGCGTACGGGACAGCTCGAACACTGAAGCTTTCTTT. Residues: CASSVRDSSNTEAFF. Full variable domain (missing parts from reference TRBV9 and TRBJ1-1): DSGVTQTPKHLITATGQRVTLRCSPRSGDLSVYWYQQSLDQGLQFLIQYYNGEERAKGNILERFSAQQFPDLHSELNLSSLELGDSALYFCASSVRDSSNTEAFFGQGTRLTVV.

As to this clone: At the DNA level, this CDR3 is encoded by other sequences in the same sample as well. The chain carries TRBV7-2 and TRBJ1-1; D ambiguous. The CDR3 runs to 13 residues. V was trimmed by 1 base and J by 2 bases, leaving 5 bases between them. Germline V gene data show CDR1 as SGHTA and CDR2 as FQGNSA. CDR3 coding DNA: TGTGCCAGCAGCTTAGATACTAACACTGAAGCTTTCTTT. It translates to CASSLDTNTEAFF.

The rearrangement uses TRBV19 and TRBJ1-4; D is undetermined. This CDR3 is 14 amino acids long. Germline CDR1 reads LNHDA; CDR2 reads SQIVND (reference sequence). The V gene lost 3 bases and the J gene lost 5 bases, with 10 bases spanning the gap. The CDR3 coding sequence is TGTGCCAGTAGTATCTCCGGAGTCAATGAAAAACTGTTTTTT. Its translation: CASSISGVNEKLFF.

The chain is built from TRBV19 and TRBJ2-2; D is perhaps TRBD2 (5 bases). The CDR3 has 14 amino acids. The germline CDR1 and CDR2 sequences are LNHDA and SQIVND (reference sequence). V was clipped by 6 bases and J by 8 bases, with 16 bases between them. The CDR3 DNA reads TGTGCCAGTAGCACCCTTCGGGATTTTGGGGAGCTGTTTTTT. This codes for CASSTLRDFGELFF.

The rearrangement joins TRBV5-4 to TRBJ1-1; 7 bases map to TRBD1. Trimming at V came to 5 bases and at J to 5 bases, leaving 15 bases not matched to a gene. Germline assignment: CDR1 SGHNT and CDR2 YYREEE (reference sequence). The CDR3 extends over 16 amino acids. The CDR3 loop is CASRDPDRMRITEAFF. CDR3 nucleotides: TGTGCCAGCAGGGACCCGGACAGGATGCGAATAACTGAAGCTTTCTTT.

This rearrangement joins TRBV27 to TRBJ1-5; no firm D call. Trimming left V 5 bases short and J 5 bases short, with 7 bases between. This CDR3 contains 12 residues. Germline CDR1 reads MNHEY; CDR2 reads SMNVEV (reference sequence). The CDR3 is CASSEGDQPQHF. CDR3 nucleotides: TGTGCCAGCAGTGAAGGAGATCAGCCCCAGCATTTT.

The rearrangement uses TRBV2 and TRBJ1-2, with TRBD1 matching 7 bases. CDR1 is SNHLY, CDR2 FYNNEI, per germline. The J segment lost 4 bases and the V segment lost 6 bases, leaving 8 bases of the junction unmatched. The CDR3 spans 14 residues. The CDR3 sequence: CASRYLRDSYGYTF. The DNA of the CDR3 is TGTGCCAGCAGGTACCTCCGGGACAGCTATGGCTACACCTTC.

V gene TRBV24-1 combines with J gene TRBJ1-2; D not resolved. Germline V gives CDR1 KGHDR, CDR2 SFDVKD. The CDR3 totals 14 residues. Trimming took 3 bases from V and 8 from J, leaving 15 bases between them. The DNA for the CDR3 is TGTGCCACCAGTGATGAGACACTTCTCTCGGGCTACACCTTC. This sequence encodes CATSDETLLSGYTF.

The CDR3, as DNA: TGTGCCAGCTCACCAAGAGGACTAGCGGGGGGGCCAGTGACAGATACGCAGTATTTT. Translation gives CASSPRGLAGGPVTDTQYF. The chain carries TRBV18 and TRBJ2-3; 15 positions match TRBD2. Germline V gene sequence: CDR1 KGHSH, CDR2 LQKENI. The CDR3 loop spans 19 amino acids. The ends lost 2 bases at V and 3 bases at J; junction bases unmatched: 9. Complete variable domain (other parts from reference TRBV18 and TRBJ2-3): NAGVMQNPRHLVRRRGQEARLRCSPMKGHSHVYWYRQLPEEGLKFMVYLQKENIIDESGMPKERFSAEFPKEGPSILRIQQVVRGDSAAYFCASSPRGLAGGPVTDTQYFGPGTRLTVL.

The chain recombines TRBV7-9 with TRBJ2-4; D perhaps matches TRBD1 (8 bases). Germline CDR1 reads SEHNR; CDR2 reads FQNEAQ (reference sequence). The V end lost 4 bases, the J end lost 9 bases, and 19 bases lay between the germline ends. The CDR3 covers 15 residues. In DNA, the CDR3 is TGTGCCAGCAGCTACCTCCTGACAGGGGAGGGCATTCAGTACTTC. Amino acids: CASSYLLTGEGIQYF.

As to this clone: One end of the junction does not line up with germline, which may come from a read error. The chain is built from TRBV3-1 (or the pseudogene TRBV3-2) and TRBJ1-2; TRBD1 matches 9 bases. Germline V gives CDR1 LGHDT, CDR2 YNNKEL (reference sequence). This CDR3 region has 16 residues. The chain's CDR3 is CASSEDPGTGNYGYTF. CDR3 DNA sequence: TGTGCCAGCAGCGAAGATCCCGGGACAGGGAACTATGGCTACACCTTC.

The chain employs TRBV19 and TRBJ1-1; 10 bases are a match to TRBD1. V lost 4 bases and J lost 6; bases outside the gene matches: 5. The CDR3 covers 14 residues. From germline, CDR1 is LNHDA and CDR2 SQIVND (reference sequence). In DNA form, the CDR3 reads TGTGCCAGTAGTACGGGACAGGGGTGGCCTGAAGCTTTCTTT. Residues: CASSTGQGWPEAFF.

The chain carries TRBV11-2 and TRBJ2-5, with D perhaps matching TRBD1 (6 bases). The CDR3 covers 15 residues. V dropped 5 bases and J dropped 5 bases, with 18 bases sitting between them. Germline assignment: CDR1 SGHAT and CDR2 FQNNGV. The CDR3 sequence is CASSLPGHARETQYF. The CDR3 DNA follows: TGTGCCAGCAGCCTCCCGGGACACGCCCGGGAGACCCAGTACTTC.

The chain carries TRBV14 and TRBJ2-1; TRBD2 aligns across 8 bases. With 4 bases clipped from V and 2 bases from J, the junction kept 7 bases outside the gene matches. There are 16 residues in the CDR3. Germline CDR1 is SGHDN and CDR2 is FVKESK. The CDR3 DNA reads as TGTGCCAGCAGCCGACCGGGACTAGTGGCCTACAATGAGCAGTTCTTC. Amino acid sequence: CASSRPGLVAYNEQFF.

The rearrangement links TRBV24-1 to TRBJ2-1; 9 nucleotides agree with TRBD2. J was trimmed by 4 bases and V by 4 bases; bases with no gene match: 13. The CDR3 is 18 residues long. Germline lookup yields CDR1 KGHDR and CDR2 SFDVKD. The CDR3, as DNA: TGTGCCACCAGTGACCGAAGGTCCGGGACTAGCTTGTACAATGAGCAGTTCTTC. It is translated as CATSDRRSGTSLYNEQFF.

The chain links TRBV27 to TRBJ2-7; TRBD1 matches at 9 bases. CDR1 and CDR2 (germline): MNHEY, SMNVEV (reference sequence). The V segment lost 5 bases and the J segment 2 bases; nucleotides outside the gene matches: 4. The CDR3 has 14 residues. CDR3 nucleotides: TGTGCCAGCAGTCCCCGGGACAGGGCCTACGAGCAGTACTTC. It is translated as CASSPRDRAYEQYF.

The chain couples TRBV10-2 to TRBJ2-2, with D maybe TRBD1 (6 bases). The CDR3 consists of 15 residues. The germline V gene encodes CDR1 WSHSY and CDR2 SAAADI. V shed 6 bases and J shed 6 bases, with 17 bases lying between them. The CDR3 here is CASRQSLGAAGELFF. Here the CDR3 DNA reads TGCGCCAGCAGACAAAGTCTGGGGGCAGCCGGGGAGCTGTTTTTT.

J is TRBJ1-6 and V is TRBV5-4, with TRBD1 as a possible D gene (5 bases). This CDR3 is 14 amino acids long. V was cut by 5 bases and J by 14 bases, with 20 bases left in between. Germline CDR1 and CDR2: SGHNT and YYREEE (reference sequence). The CDR3 loop is CASSRDSSIITLHF. In DNA, the CDR3 is TGTGCCAGCAGTCGGGACTCCTCCATTATCACCCTCCACTTT.

The rearrangement uses TRBV7-6 and TRBJ1-1; 12 positions match TRBD1. The germline V gene encodes CDR1 SGHVS and CDR2 FNYEAQ. V shed 2 bases, J shed 0 bases, and the junction held 19 bases outside the gene matches. There are 22 residues in the CDR3. CDR3 in amino acids: CASSLLGIGTGGQPTMNTEAFF. CDR3 nucleotide sequence: TGTGCCAGCAGCTTATTAGGTATAGGGACAGGGGGCCAACCAACCATGAACACTGAAGCTTTCTTT.

The chain is built from TRBV6-5 and TRBJ1-2; TRBD1 aligns across 7 bases. V dropped 8 bases and J dropped 4; count of bases not matched to a gene: 10. Germline CDR1 MNHEY, CDR2 SVGAGI. This CDR3 contains 14 residues. Here the CDR3 reads CASGLAGQTYGYTF. Here the CDR3 DNA reads TGTGCCAGCGGGTTGGCGGGACAGACCTATGGCTACACCTTC.

This chain uses TRBV3-1 (or the pseudogene TRBV3-2) with TRBJ1-1; a possible D gene is TRBD1 (5 bases). Trimming took off 3 bases at V and 6 bases at J, with 20 bases between the two ends. Per germline, CDR1 LGHDT and CDR2 YNNKEL (reference sequence). This CDR3 is 16 amino acids long. For the CDR3, the DNA is TGTGCCAGCAGCCATCGGGGGATGGGGTATCACGCTGAAGCTTTCTTT. Translated: CASSHRGMGYHAEAFF.